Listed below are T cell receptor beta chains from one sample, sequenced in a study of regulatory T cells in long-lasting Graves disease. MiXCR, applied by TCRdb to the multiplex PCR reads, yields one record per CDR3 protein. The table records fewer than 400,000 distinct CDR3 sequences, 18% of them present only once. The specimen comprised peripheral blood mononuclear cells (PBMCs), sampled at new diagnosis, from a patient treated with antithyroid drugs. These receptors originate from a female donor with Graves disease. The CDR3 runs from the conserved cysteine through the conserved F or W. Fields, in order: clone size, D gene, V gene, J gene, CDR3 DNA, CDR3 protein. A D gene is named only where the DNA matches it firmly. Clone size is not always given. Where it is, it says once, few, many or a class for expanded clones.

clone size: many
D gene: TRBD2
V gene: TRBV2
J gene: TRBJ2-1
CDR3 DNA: TGTGCCAGCAGTGAGGGACTAGCTTCCTACAATGAGCAGTTCTTC
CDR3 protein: CASSEGLASYNEQFF

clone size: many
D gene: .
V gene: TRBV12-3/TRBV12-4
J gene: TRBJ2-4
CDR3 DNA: TGTGCCAGCAGTTTAGCGCCAGAAAGAAACATTCAGTACTTC
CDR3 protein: CASSLAPERNIQYF

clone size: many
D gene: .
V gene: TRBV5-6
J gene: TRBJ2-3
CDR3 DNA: TGTGCCAGCAGCTTGTGGGCAGGGGGCACAGATACGCAGTATTTT
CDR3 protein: CASSLWAGGTDTQYF

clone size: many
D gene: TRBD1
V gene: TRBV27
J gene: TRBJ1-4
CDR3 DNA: TGTGCCAGCAGCATAACAGGGGGCCTTTTAGCTGAAAAACTGTTTTTT
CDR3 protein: CASSITGGLLAEKLFF

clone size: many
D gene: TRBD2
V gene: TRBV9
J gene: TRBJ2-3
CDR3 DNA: TGTGCCAGCAGCGCCATGGGACTAGCGGGAGTAACAGATACGCAGTATTTT
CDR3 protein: CASSAMGLAGVTDTQYF

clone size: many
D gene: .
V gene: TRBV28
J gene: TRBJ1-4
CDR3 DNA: TGTGCCAGCAGCTCCACTCCGAACCGAGAAAAACTGTTTTTT
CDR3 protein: CASSSTPNREKLFF

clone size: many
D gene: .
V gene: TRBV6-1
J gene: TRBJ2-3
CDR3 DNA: TGTGCCAGCAACGGCGGGACCCCAGATACGCAGTATTTT
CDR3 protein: CASNGGTPDTQYF

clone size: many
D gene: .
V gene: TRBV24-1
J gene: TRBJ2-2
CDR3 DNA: TGTGCCACCAGTGATTTATATCGAGGCACCGGGGAGCTGTTTTTT
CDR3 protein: CATSDLYRGTGELFF

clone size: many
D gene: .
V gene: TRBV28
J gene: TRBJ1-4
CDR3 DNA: TGTGCCAGCAGTACAACGCCTGAACGGGGTGAAAAACTGTTTTTT
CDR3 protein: CASSTTPERGEKLFF

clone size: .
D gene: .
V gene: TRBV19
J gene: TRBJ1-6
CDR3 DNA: TGTGCCAGTAGTGGAGGGGAGCCGGGATCACCCCTCCACTTT
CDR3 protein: CASSGGEPGSPLHF

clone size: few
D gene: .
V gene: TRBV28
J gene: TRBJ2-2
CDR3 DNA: TGTGCCAGCAGTTTACTTTCCGGCAAGAACACCGGGGAGCTGTTTTTT
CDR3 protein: CASSLLSGKNTGELFF

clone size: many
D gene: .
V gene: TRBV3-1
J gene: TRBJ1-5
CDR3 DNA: TGTGCCAGCAGCTCCCGACAGTACAATCAGCCCCAGCATTTT
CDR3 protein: CASSSRQYNQPQHF

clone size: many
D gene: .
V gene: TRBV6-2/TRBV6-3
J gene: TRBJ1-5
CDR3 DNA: TGTGCCAGCAGTTACGAGAGCAATCAGCCCCAGCATTTT
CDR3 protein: CASSYESNQPQHF

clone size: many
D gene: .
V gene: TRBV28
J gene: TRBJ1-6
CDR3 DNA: TGTGCCACCCGTTGGGAGGGGGGTAATTCACCCCTCCACTTT
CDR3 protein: CATRWEGGNSPLHF

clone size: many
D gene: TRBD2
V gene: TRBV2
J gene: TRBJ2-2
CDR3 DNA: TGTGCCAGCAGTGAATTACGGGGGGTGAACACCGGGGAGCTGTTTTTT
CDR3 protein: CASSELRGVNTGELFF

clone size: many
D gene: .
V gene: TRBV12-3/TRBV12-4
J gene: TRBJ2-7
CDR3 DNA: TGTGCCTGCGGGGACGGGCCCTCCTACGAGCAGTACTTC
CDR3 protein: CACGDGPSYEQYF

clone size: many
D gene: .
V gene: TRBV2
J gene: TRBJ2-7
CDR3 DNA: TGTGCCAGCAACCGCAGGGTAGGCGAGCAGTACTTC
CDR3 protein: CASNRRVGEQYF

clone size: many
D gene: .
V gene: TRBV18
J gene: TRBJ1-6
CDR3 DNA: TGTGCCAGCTCACCTACGTCCCAGGGCTATAATTCACCCCTCCACTTT
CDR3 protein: CASSPTSQGYNSPLHF

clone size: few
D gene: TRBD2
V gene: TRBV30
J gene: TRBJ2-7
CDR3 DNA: TGTGCCTGGAGTCTGCCGGGACTAGCGGGAGCGGGCGAGCAGTACTTC
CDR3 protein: CAWSLPGLAGAGEQYF

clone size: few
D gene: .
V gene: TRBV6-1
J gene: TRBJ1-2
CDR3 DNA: TGTGCCAGCAGTGAAATTCTAAGAGGGACCGGGAATGGCTACACCTTC
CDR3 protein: CASSEILRGTGNGYTF

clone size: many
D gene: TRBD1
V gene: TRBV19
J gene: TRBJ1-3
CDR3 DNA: TGTGCCAGTAGTACCAAAGACAGGGCCCCTGGAGACACCATATATTTT
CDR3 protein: CASSTKDRAPGDTIYF

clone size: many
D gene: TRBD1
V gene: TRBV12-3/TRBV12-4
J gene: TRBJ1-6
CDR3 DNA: TGTGCCAGCACCATTGGACAGGGAACACCCCTCCACTTT
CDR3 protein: CASTIGQGTPLHF

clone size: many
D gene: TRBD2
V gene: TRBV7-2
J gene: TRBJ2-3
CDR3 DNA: TGTGCCAGCAGCCGAGGGCTAGCGGGAGGGCCGGGAGATACGCAGTATTTT
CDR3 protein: CASSRGLAGGPGDTQYF

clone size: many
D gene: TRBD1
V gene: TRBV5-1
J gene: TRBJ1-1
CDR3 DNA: TGCGCCAGCAGCCTCCTCGGGACAGGAGCCGAAGCTTTCTTT
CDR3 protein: CASSLLGTGAEAFF

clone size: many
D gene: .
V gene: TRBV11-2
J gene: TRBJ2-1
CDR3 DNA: TGTGCCAGCAGCTGGGGGGAGGATGAGCAGTTCTTC
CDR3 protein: CASSWGEDEQFF

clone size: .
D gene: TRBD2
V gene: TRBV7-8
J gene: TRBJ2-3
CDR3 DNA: TGTGCCAGCAGCCCCCGGGAGGGAATGAGGACAGATACGCAGTATTTT
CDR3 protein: CASSPREGMRTDTQYF

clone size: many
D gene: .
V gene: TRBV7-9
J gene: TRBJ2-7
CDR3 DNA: TGTGCCAGCAGCTTAGCCGAGAACTCTAACGAGCAGTACTTC
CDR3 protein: CASSLAENSNEQYF

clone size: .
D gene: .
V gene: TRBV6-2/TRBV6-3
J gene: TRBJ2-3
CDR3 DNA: TGTGCCAGCAGTTTTGGTCCGCAGTATTTT
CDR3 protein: CASSFGPQYF

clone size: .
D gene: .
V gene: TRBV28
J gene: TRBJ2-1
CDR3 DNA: TGTGCCAGCAGCAGGGGGGGAGACAATGAGCAGTTCTTC
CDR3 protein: CASSRGGDNEQFF

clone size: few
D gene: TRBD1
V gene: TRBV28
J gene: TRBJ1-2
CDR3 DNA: TGTGCCAGCAGTTTTACTGGGACAGAGCTCTATGGCTACACCTTC
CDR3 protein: CASSFTGTELYGYTF

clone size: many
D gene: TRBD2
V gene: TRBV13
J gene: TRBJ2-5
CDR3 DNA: TGTGCCAGCAGCTTTACAACTAGCGGGAATCAAGAGACCCAGTACTTC
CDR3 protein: CASSFTTSGNQETQYF

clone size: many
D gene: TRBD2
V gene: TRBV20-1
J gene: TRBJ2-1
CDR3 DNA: TGCAGTGCGAGGACTAGCGGGAGGTGGGATGAGCAGTTCTTC
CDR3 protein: CSARTSGRWDEQFF

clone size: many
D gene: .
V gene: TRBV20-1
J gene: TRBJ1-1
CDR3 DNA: TGCAGTGCTAGGCCCACCGCAGGGACTGAAGCTTTCTTT
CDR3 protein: CSARPTAGTEAFF

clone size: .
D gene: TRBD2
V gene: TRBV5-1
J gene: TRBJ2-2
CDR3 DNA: TGCGCCAGCAGCTTGGCGGCGGGAGCGAACACCGGGGAGCTGTTTTTT
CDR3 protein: CASSLAAGANTGELFF

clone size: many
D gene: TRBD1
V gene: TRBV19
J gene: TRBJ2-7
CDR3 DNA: TGTGCCAGTAGTCGGACAGGGGGCCTTTTTGAGCAGTACTTC
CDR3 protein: CASSRTGGLFEQYF

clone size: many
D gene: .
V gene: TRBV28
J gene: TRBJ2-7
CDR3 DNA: TGTGCCAGCAGTGGGACCTACTACGAGCAGTACTTC
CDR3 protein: CASSGTYYEQYF

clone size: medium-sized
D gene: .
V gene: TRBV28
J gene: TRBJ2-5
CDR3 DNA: TGTGCCAGCAGTGGCTTAGGCGGGTTCCAAGAGACCCAGTACTTC
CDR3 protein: CASSGLGGFQETQYF

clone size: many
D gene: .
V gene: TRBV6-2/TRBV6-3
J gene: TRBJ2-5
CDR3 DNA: TGTGCCAGCTTAGGAGGGCGCGAGACCCAGTACTTC
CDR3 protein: CASLGGRETQYF

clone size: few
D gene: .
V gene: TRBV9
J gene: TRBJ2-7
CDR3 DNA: TGTGCCAGCAGCCTTCGGGGAGGTGGCTCCTACGAGCAGTACTTC
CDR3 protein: CASSLRGGGSYEQYF

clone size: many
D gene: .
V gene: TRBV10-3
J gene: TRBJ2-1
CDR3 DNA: TGTGCCATCAGTGAGGACCGGTACAATGAGCAGTTCTTC
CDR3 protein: CAISEDRYNEQFF

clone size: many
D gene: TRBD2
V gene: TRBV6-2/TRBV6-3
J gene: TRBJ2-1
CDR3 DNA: TGTGCCAGCAGGAGGGGAGGGACCTACAATGAGCAGTTCTTC
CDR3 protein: CASRRGGTYNEQFF

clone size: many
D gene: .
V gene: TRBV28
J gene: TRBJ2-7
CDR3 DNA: TGTGCCAGCACCCTAGGTAACGAGCAGTACTTC
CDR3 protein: CASTLGNEQYF

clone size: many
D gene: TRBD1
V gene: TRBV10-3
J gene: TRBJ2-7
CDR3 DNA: TGTGCCATCAGTCGGGACAGGGAAAGGTACGAGCAGTACTTC
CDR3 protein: CAISRDRERYEQYF